This record concerns one T cell receptor beta chain sequence. Its antigen remains unknown. This record belongs to a study of Ad26.COV2.S vaccination and SARS-CoV-2 variants. Study-wide background: A participant enrolled in the COV1001 Ad26.COV2.S trial arm provided the sample.

The data were produced by immunoSEQ multiplex PCR, yet TCRdb's version contains in-frame clones alone and is incomplete. The data hold fewer than 800,000 clones, with roughly 90% observed a single time. Broader study findings: Vaccine recipients had higher spike-specific TCR breadth than placebo recipients.

As to treatment: over 15 received Ad26.COV2.S at low or high dose, single or two shots; about 5 received placebo; per-sample allocation not given. The samples were gathered on day 63 after the first injection of vaccine or placebo. Expression of Wuhan-strain SARS-CoV-2 spike came from the Ad26 vector that formed the vaccine. The sequence derives from a person aged 18-60 years who received the Ad26.COV2.S COVID-19 vaccine or a placebo. The sequenced sample was peripheral blood, obtained in a trial of Ad26.COV2.S vaccine versus placebo.

The CDR3 loop reads CASGSDASNEKLFF. CDR3 DNA sequence: TGTGCTAGTGGTTCGGATGCTTCAAATGAAAAACTGTTTTTT. This chain connects TRBV12-5 to TRBJ1-4; no firm D call. Germline V CDR1 and CDR2: LGHNT, FRNRAP. CDR3 length: 14 residues. The V and J ends lost 4 bases and 5 bases respectively, with 11 bases between them.